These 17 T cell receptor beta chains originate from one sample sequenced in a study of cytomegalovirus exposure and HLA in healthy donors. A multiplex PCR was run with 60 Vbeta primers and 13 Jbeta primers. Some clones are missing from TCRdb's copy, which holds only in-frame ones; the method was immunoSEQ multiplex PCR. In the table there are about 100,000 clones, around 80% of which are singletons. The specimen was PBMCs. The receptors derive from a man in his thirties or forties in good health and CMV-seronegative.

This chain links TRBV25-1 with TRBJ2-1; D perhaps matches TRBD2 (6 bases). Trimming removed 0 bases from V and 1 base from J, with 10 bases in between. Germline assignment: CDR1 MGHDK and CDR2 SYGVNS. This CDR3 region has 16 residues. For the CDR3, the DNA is TGTGCCAGCAGTGAATATGGGGGGAATTCCTACAATGAGCAGTTCTTC. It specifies CASSEYGGNSYNEQFF.

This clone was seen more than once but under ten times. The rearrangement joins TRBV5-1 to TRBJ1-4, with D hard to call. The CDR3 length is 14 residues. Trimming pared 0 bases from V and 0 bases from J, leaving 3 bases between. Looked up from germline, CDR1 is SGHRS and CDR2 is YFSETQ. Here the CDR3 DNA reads TGCGCCAGCAGCTTGGGAGCAACTAATGAAAAACTGTTTTTT. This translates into CASSLGATNEKLFF.

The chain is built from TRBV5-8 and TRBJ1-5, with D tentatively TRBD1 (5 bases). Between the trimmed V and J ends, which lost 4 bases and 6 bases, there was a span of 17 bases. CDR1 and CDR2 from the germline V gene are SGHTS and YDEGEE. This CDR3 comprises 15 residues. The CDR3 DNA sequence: TGTGCCAGCAGCCCAGGACACTTAGCAACTCAGCCCCAGCATTTT. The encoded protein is CASSPGHLATQPQHF.

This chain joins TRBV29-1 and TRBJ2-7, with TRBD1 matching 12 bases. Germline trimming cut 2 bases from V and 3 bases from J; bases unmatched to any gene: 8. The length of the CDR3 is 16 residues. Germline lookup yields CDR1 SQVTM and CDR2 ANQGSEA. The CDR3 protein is CSVEMWGDRGRYEQYF. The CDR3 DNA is TGCAGCGTTGAAATGTGGGGGGACAGGGGGCGCTACGAGCAGTACTTC.

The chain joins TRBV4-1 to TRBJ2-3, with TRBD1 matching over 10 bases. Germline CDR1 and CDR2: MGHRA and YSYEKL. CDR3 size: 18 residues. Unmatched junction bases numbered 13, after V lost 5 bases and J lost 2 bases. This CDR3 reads CASSILGTGTGDTDTQYF. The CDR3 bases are TGCGCCAGCAGCATACTCGGGACCGGGACAGGGGACACAGATACGCAGTATTTT.

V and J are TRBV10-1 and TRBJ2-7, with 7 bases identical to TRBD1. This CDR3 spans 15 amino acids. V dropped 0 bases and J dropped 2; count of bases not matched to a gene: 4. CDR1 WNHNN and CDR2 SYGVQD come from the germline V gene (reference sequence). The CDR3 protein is CASSESGDRAYEQYF. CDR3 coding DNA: TGCGCCAGCAGTGAGTCGGGGGACAGAGCCTACGAGCAGTACTTC.

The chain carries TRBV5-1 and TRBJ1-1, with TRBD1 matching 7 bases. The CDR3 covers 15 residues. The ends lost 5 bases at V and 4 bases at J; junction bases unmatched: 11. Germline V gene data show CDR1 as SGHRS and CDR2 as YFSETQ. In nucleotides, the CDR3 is TGCGCCAGCAGTGATCTTAGACAGGGTGGCACTGAAGCTTTCTTT. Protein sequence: CASSDLRQGGTEAFF.

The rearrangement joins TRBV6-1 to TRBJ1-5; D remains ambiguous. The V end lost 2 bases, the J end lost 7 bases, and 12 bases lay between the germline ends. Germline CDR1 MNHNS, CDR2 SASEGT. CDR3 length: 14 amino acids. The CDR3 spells CASSERRVGQPQHF. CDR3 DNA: TGTGCCAGCAGTGAACGCCGGGTAGGCCAGCCCCAGCATTTT.

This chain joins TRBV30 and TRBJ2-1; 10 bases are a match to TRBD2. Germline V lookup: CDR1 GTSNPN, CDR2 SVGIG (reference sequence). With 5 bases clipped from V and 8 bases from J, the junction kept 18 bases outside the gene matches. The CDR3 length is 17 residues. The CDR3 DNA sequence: TGTGCCTGGGGGGGAATGCGAACGGGACTAGCGACCGATGAGCAGTTCTTC. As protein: CAWGGMRTGLATDEQFF. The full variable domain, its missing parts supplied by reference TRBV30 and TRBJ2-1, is SQTIHQWPATLVQPVGSPLSLECTVEGTSNPNLYWYRQAAGRGLQLLFYSVGIGQISSEVPQNLSASRPQDRQFILSSKKLLLSDSGFYLCAWGGMRTGLATDEQFFGPGTRLTVL.

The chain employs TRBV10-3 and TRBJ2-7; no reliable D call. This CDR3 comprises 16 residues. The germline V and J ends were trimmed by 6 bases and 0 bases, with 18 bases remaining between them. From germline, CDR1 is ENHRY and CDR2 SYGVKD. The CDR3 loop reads CAISVSLGANSYEQYF. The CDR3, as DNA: TGTGCCATCAGCGTTTCCCTAGGCGCCAACTCCTACGAGCAGTACTTC.

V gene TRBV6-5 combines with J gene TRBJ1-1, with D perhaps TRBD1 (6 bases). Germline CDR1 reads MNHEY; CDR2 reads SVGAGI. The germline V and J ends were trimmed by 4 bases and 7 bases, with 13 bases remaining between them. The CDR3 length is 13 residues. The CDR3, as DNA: TGTGCCAGCAGTTCCGACAGGACCGGTGAAGCTTTCTTT. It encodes CASSSDRTGEAFF.

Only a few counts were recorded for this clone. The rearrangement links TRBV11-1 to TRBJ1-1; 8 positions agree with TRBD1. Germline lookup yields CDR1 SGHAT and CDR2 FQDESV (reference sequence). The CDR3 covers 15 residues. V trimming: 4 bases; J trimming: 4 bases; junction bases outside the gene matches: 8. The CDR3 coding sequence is TGTGCCAGCAGCTCGCCCTCCAGGGGGCGCACTGAAGCTTTCTTT. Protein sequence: CASSSPSRGRTEAFF. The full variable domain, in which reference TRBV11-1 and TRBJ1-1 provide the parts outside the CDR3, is EAEVAQSPRYKITEKSQAVAFWCDPISGHATLYWYRQILGQGPELLVQFQDESVVDDSQLPKDRFSAERLKGVDSTLKIQPAELGDSAMYLCASSSPSRGRTEAFFGQGTRLTVV.

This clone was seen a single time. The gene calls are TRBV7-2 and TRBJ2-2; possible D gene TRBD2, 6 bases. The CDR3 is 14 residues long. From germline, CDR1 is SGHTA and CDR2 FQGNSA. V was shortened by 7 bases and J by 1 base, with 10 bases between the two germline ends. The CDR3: CASTPGGNTGELFF. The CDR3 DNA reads TGTGCCAGCACACCCGGGGGGAACACCGGGGAGCTGTTTTTT.

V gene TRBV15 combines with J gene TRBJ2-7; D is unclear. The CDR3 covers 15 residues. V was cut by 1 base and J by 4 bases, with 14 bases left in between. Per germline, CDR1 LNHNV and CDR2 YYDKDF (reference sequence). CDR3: CATSRGGGGVYEQYF. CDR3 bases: TGTGCCACCAGCAGAGGAGGCGGCGGCGTTTACGAGCAGTACTTC. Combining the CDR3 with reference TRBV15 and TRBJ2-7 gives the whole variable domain DAMVIQNPRYQVTQFGKPVTLSCSQTLNHNVMYWYQQKSSQAPKLLFHYYDKDFNNEADTPDNFQSRRPNTSFCFLDIRSPGLGDTAMYLCATSRGGGGVYEQYFGPGTRLTVT.

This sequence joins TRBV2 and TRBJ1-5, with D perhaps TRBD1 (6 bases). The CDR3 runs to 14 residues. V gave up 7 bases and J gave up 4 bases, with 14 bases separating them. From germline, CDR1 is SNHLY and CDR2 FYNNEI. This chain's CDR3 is CASTTGFGNQPQHF. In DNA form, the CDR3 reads TGTGCCAGCACCACAGGGTTTGGAAATCAGCCCCAGCATTTT.

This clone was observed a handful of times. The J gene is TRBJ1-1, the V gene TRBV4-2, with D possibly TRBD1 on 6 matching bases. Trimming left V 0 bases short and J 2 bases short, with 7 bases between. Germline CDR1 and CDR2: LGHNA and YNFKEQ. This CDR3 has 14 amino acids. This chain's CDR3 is CASSQEQGNTEAFF. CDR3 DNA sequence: TGTGCCAGCAGCCAAGAACAGGGTAACACTGAAGCTTTCTTT.

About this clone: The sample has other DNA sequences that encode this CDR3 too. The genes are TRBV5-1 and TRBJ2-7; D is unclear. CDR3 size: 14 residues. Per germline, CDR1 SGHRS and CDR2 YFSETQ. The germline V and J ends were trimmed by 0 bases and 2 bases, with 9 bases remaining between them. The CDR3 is CASSLGQATYEQYF. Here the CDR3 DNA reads TGCGCCAGCAGCTTGGGCCAAGCAACCTACGAGCAGTACTTC. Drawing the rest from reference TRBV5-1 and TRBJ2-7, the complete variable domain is KAGVTQTPRYLIKTRGQQVTLSCSPISGHRSVSWYQQTPGQGLQFLFEYFSETQRNKGNFPGRFSGRQFSNSRSEMNVSTLELGDSALYLCASSLGQATYEQYFGPGTRLTVT.